This T cell receptor beta chain was sequenced for a study of blood T cell repertoires in COVID-19. Study information: The United States, Italy and Spain provided the acute and convalescent COVID-19 samples.

Germline assignment: CDR1 MDHEN and CDR2 SYDVKM. The CDR3 has 15 residues. Between the trimmed V and J ends, which lost 7 bases and 2 bases, there was a span of 17 bases. Per the original methods: Reference gene primer amplification yielded estimated nucleated cell counts. TCRdb's copy holds only in-frame clones and misses some; the assay was immunoSEQ multiplex PCR. V, J and clone size reflect that table, while D and trimming were determined from the DNA. The sample records about 170,000 clones, 75% to 90% being singletons. Participants were aged about 18 to 100 years, lived in 20 to 25 US areas, and enrolled virtually.

The rearrangement uses TRBV28 and TRBJ1-1; TRBD1 might be the D (5 bases). The specimen was PBMCs or T cells enriched from blood (not recorded which). The TCR was taken from a young woman who had recovered from COVID-19. CDR3 in amino acids: CASTPYRNTNTEAFF. CDR3 in DNA: TGTGCCAGCACACCTTACAGGAACACTAACACTGAAGCTTTCTTT. The full variable domain, completed using reference TRBV28 and TRBJ1-1, is DVKVTQSSRYLVKRTGEKVFLECVQDMDHENMFWYRQDPGLGLRLIYFSYDVKMKEKGDIPEGYSVSREKKERFSLILESASTNQTSMYLCASTPYRNTNTEAFFGQGTRLTVV.